This TCR beta chain emerged from a study of blood T cell repertoires in COVID-19. Across the study: Collection of acute and convalescent COVID-19 samples took place in the United States, Italy and Spain.

Using immunoSEQ multiplex PCR, the repertoire was profiled, and TCRdb retains in-frame clones only, with some absent. Of a few hundred thousand clones in the sample, around 87% were seen once. The CDR3 sequence is 16 residues long. Germline CDR1 reads MGHRA; CDR2 reads YSYEKL. Trimming removed 2 bases at V and 0 bases at J, with 12 bases between. The TCR comes from a woman aged 18-29 years who had recovered from COVID-19. The genes are TRBV4-1 and TRBJ2-3; D is possibly TRBD1 (6 bases). The sequenced material came from PBMCs or T cells enriched from blood (not recorded which). CDR3 nucleotides: TGCGCCAGCAGCCAATTTGCAGGGGCTAGCACAGATACGCAGTATTTT. This encodes CASSQFAGASTDTQYF.